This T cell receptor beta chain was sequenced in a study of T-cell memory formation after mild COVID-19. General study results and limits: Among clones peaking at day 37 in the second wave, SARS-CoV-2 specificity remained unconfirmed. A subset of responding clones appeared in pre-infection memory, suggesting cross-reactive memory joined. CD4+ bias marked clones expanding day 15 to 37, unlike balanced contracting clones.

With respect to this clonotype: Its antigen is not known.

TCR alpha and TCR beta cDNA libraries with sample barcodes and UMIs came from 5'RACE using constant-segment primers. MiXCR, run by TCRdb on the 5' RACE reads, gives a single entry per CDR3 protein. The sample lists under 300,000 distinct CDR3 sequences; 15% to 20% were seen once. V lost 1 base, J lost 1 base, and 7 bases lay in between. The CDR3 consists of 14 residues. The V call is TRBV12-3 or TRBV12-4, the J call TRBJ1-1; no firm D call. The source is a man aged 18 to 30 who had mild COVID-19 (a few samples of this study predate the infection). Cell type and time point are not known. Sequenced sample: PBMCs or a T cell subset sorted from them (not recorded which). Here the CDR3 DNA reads TGTGCCAGCAGTTTAGGCTCTTGGAACACTGAAGCTTTCTTT. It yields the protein CASSLGSWNTEAFF.